Each of the 28 T cell receptor beta chains below was sequenced from the same sample in a study of prognosis after radiotherapy for stage I lung cancer. Genomic DNA was the source, and TCR beta CDR3 was amplified from it by two-round multiplex PCR. Amplification in first-round PCR relied on primers specific to each TRBV and TRBJ gene. One entry per CDR3 protein, called by TCRdb with MiXCR from the multiplex PCR reads. The sample carries some 28,000 distinct CDR3 sequences, roughly 30% recorded once. The sample here was PBMCs, taken before or after stereotactic body radiation therapy (not recorded which). These receptors all come from a donor aged 50 or older with non-small cell lung cancer.

In its sample, this clonotype was seen many times. This chain connects TRBV19 to TRBJ2-1; D is unclear. The V end lost 3 bases, the J end lost 5 bases, and 8 bases lay between the germline ends. Germline-derived CDR1 and CDR2 are LNHDA and SQIVND (reference sequence). CDR3 length: 13 residues. The CDR3 nucleotides are TGTGCCAGTAGTATCTCAGCGAACAATGAGCAGTTCTTC. Amino acids: CASSISANNEQFF.

This clonotype was seen repeatedly, ten times or more. The J gene is TRBJ2-1, the V gene TRBV7-6, with TRBD1 identical over 8 bases. Germline values: CDR1 SGHVS, CDR2 FNYEAQ. The CDR3 spans 16 residues. V gave up 4 bases and J gave up 3 bases; unmatched junction bases: 8. CDR3 bases: TGTGCCAGCAGCTCCCTCCCAGGGGGCGTCTACAATGAGCAGTTCTTC. Translated: CASSSLPGGVYNEQFF.

This clonotype rates as medium-sized. The chain is built from TRBV12-3 or TRBV12-4 and TRBJ1-6; unclear D gene. V was cut by 3 bases and J by 4 bases, with 10 bases left in between. This CDR3 region has 15 residues. The CDR3 sequence is CASSLGRQYNSPLHF. For the CDR3, the DNA is TGTGCCAGCAGTTTGGGCAGACAATATAATTCACCCCTCCACTTT.

This clonotype occurred many times. The chain has TRBV25-1 and TRBJ1-1; the D gene is possibly TRBD1 (5 bases). Deletions cut 4 bases from V and 0 bases from J, with 12 bases between. From germline, CDR1 is MGHDK and CDR2 SYGVNS. This CDR3 contains 15 residues. The CDR3 loop reads CASSGRQPMNTEAFF. Written as DNA, the CDR3 is TGTGCCAGCAGTGGTAGACAGCCGATGAACACTGAAGCTTTCTTT.

This clonotype was found many times. The V call is TRBV12-3 or TRBV12-4, the J call TRBJ1-1, with D tentatively TRBD1 (5 bases). The V and J ends lost 7 bases and 7 bases respectively, with 13 bases between them. There are 12 residues in the CDR3. The CDR3 loop is CASITQGHEAFF. Here the CDR3 DNA reads TGTGCCAGCATCACCCAGGGTCATGAAGCTTTCTTT.

This clonotype was detected ten times or more. J is TRBJ2-3 and V is TRBV2; 16 bases match TRBD2. Germline V gene sequence: CDR1 SNHLY, CDR2 FYNNEI. The CDR3 runs to 22 residues. V trimming: 5 bases; J trimming: 3 bases; junction bases outside the gene matches: 20. The CDR3 DNA is TGTGCCAGCAGTTCTTTGGGGGCCCGGGGACTAGCGGGGGGGCGGATAACAGATACGCAGTATTTT. This translates into CASSSLGARGLAGGRITDTQYF.

This clonotype was seen ten or more times. The chain couples TRBV5-6 to TRBJ2-3; 9 bases map to TRBD2. The CDR3 has 16 amino acids. The ends lost 3 bases at V and 3 bases at J; junction bases unmatched: 8. Per the germline V gene, CDR1 is SGHDT and CDR2 is YYEEEE. The CDR3 DNA sequence: TGTGCCAGCAGCTCAACCGGGACTAGCAGGACAGATACGCAGTATTTT. Translation gives CASSSTGTSRTDTQYF.

This clonotype occurred once. A much larger clonotype is one base distant, so this may be a read error. The V gene is TRBV6-2 or TRBV6-3, the J gene TRBJ1-1, with no clear D. Trimming left V 7 bases short and J 0 bases short, with 12 bases between. Germline CDR1 is MNHEY and CDR2 is SVGEGT. The CDR3 is 14 amino acids. CDR3 in amino acids: CASKRVPLNTEAFF. The CDR3 region has the DNA TGTGCCAGCAAAAGGGTCCCCTTGAACACTGAAGCTTTCTTT.

With regard to this clonotype: A clone one base away is much larger, so this may be a read error. The chain links TRBV6-1 to TRBJ2-5; no reliable D call. The CDR3 has 15 residues. Germline-derived CDR1 and CDR2 are MNHNS and SASEGT. V lost 3 bases and J 6 bases, leaving 17 bases between the germline ends. CDR3 DNA sequence: TGTGCCAGCAGTGACCTTACAGCACAGCAAAAGACCCAGTACTTC. Encoded protein: CASSDLTAQQKTQYF.

This clonotype was seen at least ten times. The rearrangement uses TRBV6-5 and TRBJ2-3, with no clear D. The CDR3 totals 14 residues. V shed 0 bases and J shed 2 bases, with 6 bases lying between them. Germline values: CDR1 MNHEY, CDR2 SVGAGI. The CDR3 DNA is TGTGCCAGCAGTTACTCCCTCCCCACAGATACGCAGTATTTT. Translated, it gives CASSYSLPTDTQYF.

This clonotype was counted at least ten times. The rearrangement uses TRBV19 and TRBJ2-1, with TRBD2 matching over 7 bases. Germline V CDR1 and CDR2: LNHDA, SQIVND (reference sequence). The CDR3 contains 14 residues. Trimming took 7 bases from V and 0 from J; bases not matched to a gene: 3. CDR3 nucleotides: TGTGCCAGTAAGGGGAGGGCCTCCTACAATGAGCAGTTCTTC. Its translation is CASKGRASYNEQFF.

This clonotype was observed a few times. A clone one base away is much larger, so this may be a read error. V and J are TRBV6-2 or TRBV6-3 and TRBJ1-3; no firm D call. The CDR3 contains 14 residues. CDR1 MNHEY and CDR2 SVGEGT come from the germline V gene. The germline V and J ends were trimmed by 0 bases and 4 bases, with 7 bases remaining between them. This chain's CDR3 is CASSYSKSGNTIYF. The CDR3 nucleotides read TGTGCCAGCAGTTACTCAAAAAGCGGAAACACCATATATTTT.

This clonotype was counted many times. This chain uses TRBV30 with TRBJ2-4, with D tentatively TRBD2 (5 bases). The CDR3 covers 15 residues. CDR1 and CDR2 (germline): GTSNPN, SVGIG (reference sequence). Trimming removed 0 bases from V and 4 bases from J, with 13 bases in between. The CDR3 DNA is TGTGCCTGGAGTGTACGTGGGAGCCGGAAAAACATTCAGTACTTC. It is translated as CAWSVRGSRKNIQYF.

This rearrangement joins TRBV7-9 to TRBJ2-1; the D call may be TRBD1 or TRBD2 (6 bases each). This CDR3 has 15 residues. Between the trimmed V and J ends, which lost 5 bases and 4 bases, there was a span of 15 bases. The germline V gene encodes CDR1 SEHNR and CDR2 FQNEAQ (reference sequence). CDR3 residues: CASSHRKGGYNEQFF. The CDR3, as DNA: TGTGCCAGCAGCCATAGAAAGGGGGGATACAATGAGCAGTTCTTC.

This clonotype was observed a single time. A far more abundant clone sits one base away, making this likely a read error. The V gene is TRBV12-3 or TRBV12-4, the J gene TRBJ2-1; either TRBD1 or TRBD2 may supply D (6 bases each). The germline V and J ends were trimmed by 6 bases and 10 bases, with 16 bases remaining between them. This CDR3 is built from 13 residues. The CDR3 DNA is TGTGCCAGCAGCCCCGGTCTGGGGGGCGAGCAGTTCTTC. Its translation is CASSPGLGGEQFF.

This clonotype was found many times. The V gene is TRBV5-4, the J gene TRBJ2-2; D is possibly TRBD1 (6 bases). CDR1 SGHNT and CDR2 YYREEE come from the germline V gene (reference sequence). CDR3 length: 14 amino acids. Deletions cut 7 bases from V and 2 bases from J, with 12 bases between. CDR3 region: CASGQGLNTGELFF. The CDR3 nucleotides read TGTGCCAGCGGCCAGGGGCTAAACACCGGGGAGCTGTTTTTT.

The genes are TRBV5-6 and TRBJ2-5; D not certain. Trimming shortened V by 4 bases and J by 4 bases, and 14 bases separated the two germline ends. CDR3 size: 14 residues. CDR1 and CDR2 from the germline V gene are SGHDT and YYEEEE. CDR3 protein: CASSPHTTSETQYF. The CDR3, as DNA: TGTGCCAGCAGCCCCCACACCACCTCAGAGACCCAGTACTTC.

This clonotype has at least ten counts. V usage is TRBV12-3 or TRBV12-4 and J usage is TRBJ2-6; D may be TRBD1 (5 bases). Trimming took off 1 base at V and 2 bases at J, with 6 bases between the two ends. The CDR3 runs to 15 residues. The CDR3 coding sequence is TGTGCCAGCAGTTTAGTAGGGGCTGGGGCCAACGTCCTGACTTTC. Protein: CASSLVGAGANVLTF.

Points on this clonotype: With a far larger clone one base away, a read error is the likely cause. The V and J genes are TRBV10-2 and TRBJ1-3; D perhaps matches TRBD1 (6 bases). Germline assignment: CDR1 WSHSY and CDR2 SAAADI. This CDR3 is 14 amino acids long. CDR3 region: CVIWEQGSGNTIYF. CDR3 nucleotides: TGTGTCATCTGGGAACAGGGCTCTGGAAACACCATATATTTT.

This clonotype was seen repeatedly, ten times or more. This chain uses TRBV6-1 with TRBJ2-7, with 9 bases matching TRBD2. Losses at the gene ends were 1 base for V and 2 bases for J; bases not matched to a gene: 3. CDR1 MNHNS and CDR2 SASEGT come from the germline V gene. This CDR3 is 15 amino acids long. The CDR3 bases are TGTGCCAGCAGTGAAGGGACTAGCGCTACCTACGAGCAGTACTTC. Translation: CASSEGTSATYEQYF.

This clonotype showed up many times. This chain joins TRBV7-9 and TRBJ2-5; no definite D call. Germline CDR1 reads SEHNR; CDR2 reads FQNEAQ (reference sequence). This CDR3 has 13 residues. Trimming removed 5 bases from V and 5 bases from J, with 12 bases in between. This CDR3 reads CASSGTKAETQYF. Written as DNA, the CDR3 is TGTGCCAGCAGCGGCACTAAGGCGGAGACCCAGTACTTC.

This clonotype was detected only once. The genes are TRBV28 and TRBJ2-7, with 13 bases that match TRBD2. CDR1 and CDR2 (germline): MDHEN, SYDVKM. This CDR3 has 18 residues. V lost 1 base to trimming and J lost 5 bases; unmatched junction nucleotides: 11. The CDR3, as DNA: TGTGCCAGCAGTTTATACGGGACTAGCGGGATGAAGAACAACGAGCAGTACTTC. This encodes CASSLYGTSGMKNNEQYF.

This clonotype showed up many times. This chain joins TRBV28 and TRBJ1-2; D is undetermined. V dropped 5 bases and J dropped 5 bases, with 15 bases sitting between them. The CDR3 sequence is 14 residues long. Germline V gene lookup returns CDR1 MDHEN and CDR2 SYDVKM. The chain's CDR3 is CASSAPLSAYGYTF. The CDR3 DNA reads as TGTGCCAGCAGTGCACCACTCAGCGCTTATGGCTACACCTTC.

This clonotype appeared many times. The V and J genes are TRBV30 and TRBJ2-3; D gene uncertain. The ends were cut back, 0 bases at V and 5 bases at J, with 3 bases in the middle. CDR3 length: 11 amino acids. Germline V lookup: CDR1 GTSNPN, CDR2 SVGIG (reference sequence). CDR3 amino acids: CAWSVRDTQYF. In DNA, the CDR3 is TGTGCCTGGAGTGTAAGAGATACGCAGTATTTT.

This clonotype was recorded at least ten times. The V gene is TRBV28, the J gene TRBJ1-5; D remains ambiguous. V was clipped by 4 bases and J by 0 bases, with 1 base between them. CDR1 is MDHEN and CDR2 is SYDVKM in the germline V gene. The CDR3 spans 12 residues. CDR3: CASSYSNQPQHF. The CDR3 DNA sequence: TGTGCCAGCAGTTATAGCAATCAGCCCCAGCATTTT.

This clonotype has a count of ten or more. This chain links TRBV7-9 with TRBJ1-2; the D gene is possibly TRBD1 (6 bases). From germline, CDR1 is SEHNR and CDR2 FQNEAQ (reference sequence). The CDR3 sequence is 15 residues long. V was shortened by 0 bases and J by 0 bases, with 8 bases between the two germline ends. The CDR3 loop is CASSLADRPNYGYTF. Written as DNA, the CDR3 is TGTGCCAGCAGCTTAGCCGACAGGCCTAACTATGGCTACACCTTC.

This clonotype appeared many times. The chain combines TRBV20-1 with TRBJ1-4, with a weak D call TRBD1 (6 bases). Germline CDR1 reads DFQATT; CDR2 reads SNEGSKA (reference sequence). The CDR3 covers 14 residues. The V end was cut by 4 bases, the J end by 8 bases, with 17 bases between. The CDR3 is CSATPQGFHEKLFF. The CDR3 bases are TGCAGTGCTACCCCACAGGGATTTCACGAAAAACTGTTTTTT.

In this sample, this clonotype turned up many times. The chain uses TRBV27 and TRBJ1-4; no firm D call. V gave up 5 bases and J gave up 4 bases, with 8 bases separating them. Germline V gene data show CDR1 as MNHEY and CDR2 as SMNVEV (reference sequence). The CDR3 is 13 amino acids. This CDR3 reads CASSRAINEKLFF. For the CDR3, the DNA is TGTGCCAGCAGTCGCGCCATTAATGAAAAACTGTTTTTT. Complete variable domain (other parts from reference TRBV27 and TRBJ1-4): EAQVTQNPRYLITVTGKKLTVTCSQNMNHEYMSWYRQDPGLGLRQIYYSMNVEVTDKGDVPEGYKVSRKEKRNFPLILESPSPNQTSLYFCASSRAINEKLFFGSGTQLSVL.